A selection of T cell receptor beta chains follows, all from one sample in a study of shared clonotypes between healthy human individuals. Profiled with immunoSEQ multiplex PCR; TCRdb holds only in-frame clones, not every one. Among over 2,000,000 clones listed, about 94% were seen once. The material sequenced was naive CD8+ T cells from PBMCs. All receptors come from a man between 18 and 29 years old in good health. Some clones in this sample may be carry-over from other donors' samples. Each CDR3 is given without its conserved first and last residue. Each record gives: D gene, V gene, CDR3 protein. D genes are given only for firm matches.

d_call: NA
v_call: TRBV19
cdr3_aa: ASSIPGSQPQH

d_call: TRBD2
v_call: TRBV13
cdr3_aa: ASSLATSGSSYNEQF

d_call: NA
v_call: TRBV13
cdr3_aa: ASSPQVGETQY

d_call: TRBD2
v_call: TRBV7-9
cdr3_aa: ASSFGTSGRVHDYNEQF

d_call: TRBD2
v_call: TRBV18
cdr3_aa: ASSPGTIVRSGISYEQY

d_call: NA
v_call: TRBV28
cdr3_aa: ASSSFGGADNEQF

d_call: NA
v_call: TRBV25-1
cdr3_aa: ASSRGMMISGANVLT

d_call: TRBD1
v_call: TRBV6-5
cdr3_aa: ASSYSQGANAF

d_call: NA
v_call: TRBV2
cdr3_aa: ASSVGLGYEQY

d_call: TRBD2
v_call: TRBV18
cdr3_aa: ASSPSPGRGLDEQY

d_call: NA
v_call: TRBV28
cdr3_aa: ASSSGGWGSNQPQH

d_call: NA
v_call: TRBV7-9
cdr3_aa: ASSLSSSGQRNTEAF

d_call: TRBD1
v_call: TRBV6-1
cdr3_aa: ATGPDRGNTGELF

d_call: TRBD2
v_call: TRBV18
cdr3_aa: ASPLRTSSYEQY

d_call: TRBD1
v_call: TRBV4-3
cdr3_aa: ASSHLWGGTENEKLF

d_call: TRBD1
v_call: TRBV6-1
cdr3_aa: ASSENGAGGGVTEAF

d_call: NA
v_call: TRBV29-1
cdr3_aa: SVVWSHEQF

d_call: NA
v_call: TRBV2
cdr3_aa: ASSPEGQGNQPQH

d_call: NA
v_call: TRBV19
cdr3_aa: ASSARRESSYEQY

d_call: TRBD1
v_call: TRBV6-1
cdr3_aa: ASSALTGGAYNEQF

d_call: TRBD2
v_call: TRBV11-2
cdr3_aa: ASSLGPPSGRSFYEQY

d_call: NA
v_call: TRBV10-2
cdr3_aa: ASSEGAPETQY

d_call: TRBD2
v_call: TRBV19
cdr3_aa: ASNSGWDRGTSGSSYNEQF

d_call: NA
v_call: TRBV11-2
cdr3_aa: ASSARDLGYT

d_call: TRBD1
v_call: TRBV5-6
cdr3_aa: ASSLGTGPLKVQF

d_call: NA
v_call: TRBV30
cdr3_aa: AWSILQAVDGYT

d_call: NA
v_call: TRBV4-1
cdr3_aa: ASSAGVDTEAF

d_call: NA
v_call: TRBV18
cdr3_aa: ASSPGPWGETQY

d_call: TRBD1
v_call: TRBV6-1
cdr3_aa: ASSAFETGGAEAF

d_call: NA
v_call: TRBV6-1
cdr3_aa: ASSEARRTHYGYT

d_call: TRBD2
v_call: TRBV11-2
cdr3_aa: ASRPLADSSYNEQF

d_call: NA
v_call: TRBV4-1
cdr3_aa: ASSKSVNTEAF

d_call: TRBD2
v_call: TRBV27
cdr3_aa: ASSLFIAGVEATQY

d_call: NA
v_call: TRBV2
cdr3_aa: ASSEWVEEKLF

d_call: NA
v_call: TRBV5-1
cdr3_aa: ASSGANRDGSIPTNEKLF

d_call: TRBD2
v_call: TRBV7-3
cdr3_aa: ASSLETGLAGDTQY

d_call: NA
v_call: TRBV10-2
cdr3_aa: ASSESNPSRNQPQH

d_call: NA
v_call: TRBV6-1
cdr3_aa: ASSEFIGGKGKAF

d_call: NA
v_call: TRBV11-2
cdr3_aa: ASSPPTEYEQY

d_call: NA
v_call: TRBV28
cdr3_aa: ASSSQGGYSYEQY

d_call: TRBD2
v_call: TRBV13
cdr3_aa: ASSLERGRRDTQY

d_call: TRBD1
v_call: TRBV7-9
cdr3_aa: ASSALGQGVNTGELF

d_call: NA
v_call: TRBV15
cdr3_aa: ATSRDRGNEQF

d_call: NA
v_call: TRBV27
cdr3_aa: ASSWGWNQPQH

d_call: NA
v_call: TRBV15
cdr3_aa: ATSRDRDNNQPQH

d_call: TRBD2
v_call: TRBV4-3
cdr3_aa: ASSQDAPLVAGGFNEQF

d_call: NA
v_call: TRBV9
cdr3_aa: ASSVGAGNTEAF

d_call: NA
v_call: TRBV28
cdr3_aa: ASSPRQADTQY

d_call: TRBD1
v_call: TRBV27
cdr3_aa: ASSTHGQGARNTIY

d_call: NA
v_call: TRBV29-1
cdr3_aa: SVELGSGGYT

d_call: NA
v_call: TRBV7-9
cdr3_aa: ASSSGQANEKLF

d_call: TRBD2
v_call: TRBV7-9
cdr3_aa: ASSSRTSGRRETQY

d_call: NA
v_call: TRBV27
cdr3_aa: ASSYSGYPYNEQF

d_call: TRBD2
v_call: TRBV29-1
cdr3_aa: SVLGLSYEQY

d_call: TRBD2
v_call: TRBV27
cdr3_aa: ASSSSGRGYEQY

d_call: TRBD2
v_call: TRBV7-2
cdr3_aa: ASSLAGSGYEETQY

d_call: NA
v_call: TRBV20-1
cdr3_aa: SASGRAT

d_call: NA
v_call: TRBV25-1
cdr3_aa: ASSELLGGYNEQF